Listed below are T cell receptor beta chains from one sample, sequenced in a study of PD-1 blockade in classical Hodgkin lymphoma. The table came from immunoSEQ multiplex PCR; TCRdb's copy has only in-frame clones and leaves some out. The table has 75,000 to 100,000 clones, roughly 79% seen once. This sample comprised peripheral blood mononuclear cells (PBMCs), obtained before the second cycle of nivolumab. The source is a human donor with classical Hodgkin lymphoma. The CDR3 runs from the conserved cysteine through the conserved F or W. Fields, in order: CDR3 protein, CDR3 DNA, D gene, V gene, J gene, clone size. A D gene is named only where the DNA matches it firmly. For some rows the clone size is stated as once, few or many, or as a class when expanded; others skip it.

CASSPGGKSTDTQYF	TGTGCCAGCAGCCCCGGTGGGAAAAGCACAGATACGCAGTATTTT	-	TRBV5-4	TRBJ2-3	-
CASSKGGQGSYEQYF	TGTGCCAGCAGCAAAGGTGGGCAGGGCTCCTACGAGCAGTACTTC	-	TRBV21-1	TRBJ2-7	-
CASSLAGNDEQYF	TGTGCCAGCAGCTTAGCGGGGAACGACGAGCAGTACTTC	-	TRBV7-9	TRBJ2-7	-
CAWSDSIIGGYTF	TGTGCCTGGAGTGACTCCATCATCGGGGGCTACACCTTC	-	TRBV30	TRBJ1-2	-
CATSRDLTDTQYF	TGTGCCACCAGCAGAGACCTTACAGATACGCAGTATTTT	-	TRBV15	TRBJ2-3	few
CASSLVGEQFF	TGCGCCAGCAGCCTAGTGGGTGAGCAGTTCTTC	-	TRBV5-1	TRBJ2-1	-
CASSRGTWSYEQYF	TGTGCCAGCAGCCGCGGGACATGGTCCTACGAGCAGTACTTC	-	TRBV9	TRBJ2-7	-
CASSLDQNIQYF	TGTGCCAGCAGCTTAGACCAAAACATTCAGTACTTC	-	TRBV7-9	TRBJ2-4	-
CASSLERTGELFF	TGCGCCAGCAGCTTGGAACGTACCGGGGAGCTGTTTTTT	-	TRBV5-1	TRBJ2-2	-
CASSQESLPNQPQHF	TGTGCCAGCAGCCAAGAGTCGCTTCCCAATCAGCCCCAGCATTTT	-	TRBV4-2	TRBJ1-5	-
CASSYGQNTGELFF	TGCGCCAGCAGTTACGGACAGAACACCGGGGAGCTGTTTTTT	-	TRBV5-1	TRBJ2-2	-
CASSLGAGRANEQFF	TGTGCCAGCAGCTTGGGGGCAGGGAGGGCGAATGAGCAGTTCTTC	TRBD2	TRBV5-4	TRBJ2-1	-
CASSSGPYEQYF	TGTGCCAGCTCCTCCGGGCCCTACGAGCAGTACTTC	-	TRBV28	TRBJ2-7	-
CASSLVREGWETQYF	TGTGCCAGCAGCTTAGTACGGGAGGGGTGGGAGACCCAGTACTTC	TRBD2	TRBV7-2	TRBJ2-5	-
CASSDRGVGTGELFF	TGTGCCAGCAGCGACAGGGGGGTCGGAACCGGGGAGCTGTTTTTT	TRBD1	TRBV9	TRBJ2-2	few
CAWSVFLSGELFF	TGTGCCTGGAGTGTGTTTCTCTCCGGGGAGCTGTTTTTT	-	TRBV30	TRBJ2-2	-